This T cell receptor (beta chain) appears in the sequencing data of a study of beta chain features in type 1 diabetes. The germline gives CDR1 SGHTA, CDR2 FQGNSA. Trimming stripped 2 bases from V and 7 bases from J, with 12 bases between. CDR3 length equals 14 residues. Study findings and constraints: VDJ junctions from type 1 diabetes patients carried fewer insertions and larger deletions.

Reverse transcription of all isolated RNA meant that expressed TCRB transcripts were sequenced. Libraries were prepared by immunoSEQ multiplex PCR; TCRdb keeps only in-frame clonotypes and omits some of them. The sample lists under 300,000 clones; around 26% were seen once. A remark on this clone: Its antigen remains unknown.

The sequenced sample was central memory CD4+ T cells from blood. The origin of this receptor is a man younger than 45 in good health. The genes are TRBV7-2 and TRBJ2-1; D might be TRBD2 (6 bases). The CDR3 sequence: CASSLIGGDNEQFF. The CDR3, as DNA: TGTGCCAGCAGCTTAATCGGAGGGGATAATGAGCAGTTCTTC.